This entry lists 21 T cell receptor beta chains sequenced from one sample in a study of blood T cell repertoires in COVID-19. The table came from immunoSEQ multiplex PCR; TCRdb's copy has only in-frame clones and leaves some out. The repertoire holds a few hundred thousand clones, with approximately 91% as singletons. Sequenced input: peripheral blood. These receptors were collected from a man in his late teens or twenties with active or convalescent COVID-19.

The chain employs TRBV4-2 and TRBJ2-7, with 10 nucleotides matching TRBD2. CDR1 and CDR2 from the germline V gene are LGHNA and YNFKEQ. After removal of 0 bases from V and 0 bases from J, the junction contained 2 bases not matched to a gene. The CDR3 is 16 residues long. This chain's CDR3 is CASSQDASGGSYEQYF. The DNA for the CDR3 is TGTGCCAGCAGCCAAGATGCTAGCGGGGGCTCCTACGAGCAGTACTTC.

In its sample, this clone was seen once. DNA of the CDR3: TGTGCCAGCAGCTTAGGTGACAGGGGCACTGAAGCTTTCTTT. Protein product: CASSLGDRGTEAFF. The chain links TRBV13 to TRBJ1-1, with TRBD1 matching 8 bases. After removal of 0 bases from V and 4 bases from J, the junction contained 1 base not matched to a gene. The CDR3 runs 14 residues. CDR1 and CDR2 from the germline V gene are PRHDT and FYEKMQ (reference sequence).

V is TRBV4-1 and J is TRBJ2-1; 13 nucleotides match TRBD2. CDR3 length: 16 amino acids. Germline trimming cut 1 base from V and 5 bases from J; bases unmatched to any gene: 2. Germline-derived CDR1 and CDR2 are MGHRA and YSYEKL. The CDR3 here is CASSQGLAGGNNEQFF. The CDR3 bases are TGCGCCAGCAGCCAAGGACTAGCGGGGGGTAACAATGAGCAGTTCTTC.

V is TRBV7-2 and J is TRBJ1-6; TRBD1 matches at 11 bases. Germline V gene lookup returns CDR1 SGHTA and CDR2 FQGNSA. The length of the CDR3 is 19 residues. V dropped 0 bases and J dropped 2; count of bases not matched to a gene: 6. The CDR3 here is CASSLASWTGGTYNSPLHF. DNA for the CDR3: TGTGCCAGCAGCTTAGCGTCTTGGACAGGGGGCACCTATAATTCACCCCTCCACTTT.

The chain combines TRBV6-1 with TRBJ1-2; 9 bases are a match to TRBD1. The V gene's germline CDR1 is MNHNS and CDR2 SASEGT. V gave up 2 bases and J gave up 3 bases; unmatched junction bases: 10. The CDR3 runs to 17 residues. This CDR3 is CASSESSGTGLYYGYTF. Here the CDR3 DNA reads TGTGCCAGCAGTGAATCCTCCGGGACAGGGCTTTACTATGGCTACACCTTC.

The chain couples TRBV18 to TRBJ2-2; no clear D. V lost 5 bases, J lost 4 bases, and 11 bases lay in between. The germline V gene encodes CDR1 KGHSH and CDR2 LQKENI. This CDR3 spans 14 amino acids. This chain's CDR3 is CASSIPWSTGELFF. In DNA form, the CDR3 reads TGTGCCAGCTCAATCCCGTGGAGCACCGGGGAGCTGTTTTTT.

This chain joins TRBV10-3 and TRBJ1-2; 7 bases are shared with TRBD1. The CDR3 is made up of 15 amino acids. In germline, CDR1 is ENHRY, CDR2 SYGVKD. The J segment lost 2 bases and the V segment lost 0 bases, leaving 3 bases of the junction unmatched. In DNA form, the CDR3 reads TGTGCCATCAGTGAGTCAGTCAGGGGGAACTATGGCTACACCTTC. This gives the protein CAISESVRGNYGYTF.

V usage is TRBV19 and J usage is TRBJ1-5; 8 bases line up with TRBD1. CDR1 is LNHDA, CDR2 SQIVND, per germline (reference sequence). V gave up 3 bases and J gave up 2 bases; unmatched junction bases: 6. The CDR3 runs to 16 residues. The CDR3 DNA is TGTGCCAGTAGTATCTACGGGACAGGAGGCAATCAGCCCCAGCATTTT. Protein: CASSIYGTGGNQPQHF.

V gene TRBV5-8 combines with J gene TRBJ1-2; no definite D call. CDR1 is SGHTS and CDR2 is YDEGEE in the germline V gene. The length of the CDR3 is 12 residues. With 4 bases removed from V and 8 bases from J, the gap between germline ends came to 12 bases. The CDR3 is CASSPVTFGYTF. DNA of the CDR3: TGTGCCAGCAGCCCCGTTACTTTCGGCTACACCTTC.

This clone has more than one count but fewer than ten. The chain carries TRBV5-6 and TRBJ1-5; D not resolved. V was cut by 0 bases and J by 5 bases, with 12 bases left in between. The length of the CDR3 is 15 residues. Germline CDR1 reads SGHDT; CDR2 reads YYEEEE. CDR3 DNA: TGTGCCAGCAGCTTGGGGACTTGGGGTGATCAGCCCCAGCATTTT. Translation: CASSLGTWGDQPQHF. The complete variable domain, with remaining parts taken from reference TRBV5-6 and TRBJ1-5, reads DAGVTQSPTHLIKTRGQQVTLRCSPKSGHDTVSWYQQALGQGPQFIFQYYEEEERQRGNFPDRFSGHQFPNYSSELNVNALLLGDSALYLCASSLGTWGDQPQHFGDGTRLSIL.

The rearrangement uses TRBV19 and TRBJ1-2; D perhaps matches TRBD1 (6 bases). The germline V gene has CDR1 LNHDA and CDR2 SQIVND (reference sequence). Trimming removed 3 bases at V and 8 bases at J, with 13 bases between. The CDR3 totals 13 residues. This CDR3 reads CASSIKGDTGYTF. The CDR3 DNA is TGTGCCAGTAGTATCAAAGGGGACACCGGCTACACCTTC.

The chain couples TRBV5-1 to TRBJ1-1; TRBD1 might be the D (6 bases). This CDR3 contains 16 residues. V was cut by 0 bases and J by 0 bases, with 12 bases left in between. The V gene's germline CDR1 is SGHRS and CDR2 YFSETQ. The DNA of the CDR3 is TGCGCCAGCAGCTTGGCAGGGGCGCTCATGAACACTGAAGCTTTCTTT. It specifies CASSLAGALMNTEAFF.

The chain joins TRBV9 to TRBJ2-3; 10 positions match TRBD1. CDR1 SGDLS and CDR2 YYNGEE come from the germline V gene. This CDR3 comprises 17 residues. V was clipped by 3 bases and J by 2 bases; unmatched bases: 9. DNA of the CDR3: TGTGCCAGCAGCGATCGTCCGGGACAGGGGTACACAGATACGCAGTATTTT. Translating it yields CASSDRPGQGYTDTQYF. The full variable domain, with the rest looked up from reference TRBV9 and TRBJ2-3, is DSGVTQTPKHLITATGQRVTLRCSPRSGDLSVYWYQQSLDQGLQFLIQYYNGEERAKGNILERFSAQQFPDLHSELNLSSLELGDSALYFCASSDRPGQGYTDTQYFGPGTRLTVL.

A note on this clone: This specimen includes other DNA sequences encoding the same CDR3. The V and J genes are TRBV5-1 and TRBJ2-1; TRBD2 might be the D (5 bases). Trimming took 0 bases from V and 0 from J, leaving 7 bases between them. Germline V gene sequence: CDR1 SGHRS, CDR2 YFSETQ. The CDR3 contains 15 residues. CDR3 DNA sequence: TGCGCCAGCAGCTTGGTTGGGAGCTCCTACAATGAGCAGTTCTTC. The encoded protein is CASSLVGSSYNEQFF.

This chain links TRBV19 with TRBJ2-3, with D possibly being TRBD2 (5 bases). The CDR3 has 17 amino acids. V gave up 3 bases and J gave up 5 bases, with 21 bases separating them. Germline CDR1 is LNHDA and CDR2 is SQIVND (reference sequence). The CDR3 here is CASSIVRGPNNRDTQYF. In nucleotides, the CDR3 is TGTGCCAGTAGTATCGTCCGGGGTCCCAACAACAGAGATACGCAGTATTTT.

The genes are TRBV23-1 and TRBJ1-1; 9 bases map to TRBD1. TRBV23-1 is an open reading frame whose function is uncertain. V trimming: 7 bases; J trimming: 0 bases; junction bases outside the gene matches: 6. The CDR3 consists of 15 residues. CDR3 in amino acids: CASTRTGAMNTEAFF. The CDR3 bases are TGCGCCAGCACAAGGACAGGGGCCATGAACACTGAAGCTTTCTTT.

Written as DNA, the CDR3 is TGCAGCGTTGAAGGGGTAGCGGGGGGTTATCAAGAGACCCAGTACTTC. Encoded protein: CSVEGVAGGYQETQYF. This rearrangement joins TRBV29-1 to TRBJ2-5; TRBD2 matches at 10 bases. The V gene end was trimmed by 1 base and the J gene end by 2 bases; junction bases not matched to a gene: 7. Germline assignment: CDR1 SQVTM and CDR2 ANQGSEA. The CDR3 is made up of 16 amino acids.

The chain recombines TRBV3-1 (or the pseudogene TRBV3-2) with TRBJ2-7; TRBD1 agrees at 9 bases. The CDR3 contains 17 residues. J was trimmed by 7 bases and V by 2 bases; bases with no gene match: 15. Germline loops: CDR1 LGHDT, CDR2 YNNKEL (reference sequence). The CDR3: CASSQSPPGTGLYEQYF. The CDR3 DNA reads TGTGCCAGCAGCCAATCCCCCCCCGGGACAGGGCTTTATGAGCAGTACTTC.

A single count supports this clone. The gene calls are TRBV9 and TRBJ1-2, with a tentative D call TRBD1 (6 bases). V lost 0 bases, J lost 2 bases, and 8 bases lay in between. Germline V gives CDR1 SGDLS, CDR2 YYNGEE. The CDR3 totals 14 residues. The CDR3 is CASSVAGDNYGYTF. DNA of the CDR3: TGTGCCAGCAGCGTAGCAGGGGACAACTATGGCTACACCTTC.

A word on this clone: This sample also contains other DNA sequences that code for the same CDR3. The rearrangement joins TRBV9 to TRBJ2-7; D call uncertain. The V gene's germline CDR1 is SGDLS and CDR2 YYNGEE. The CDR3 sequence is 14 residues long. Trimming left V 0 bases short and J 0 bases short, with 7 bases between. CDR3 sequence reads: CASSVGLSSYEQYF. The DNA for the CDR3 is TGTGCCAGCAGCGTAGGACTGAGCTCCTACGAGCAGTACTTC.

V and J are TRBV5-1 and TRBJ1-1; D may be TRBD1 (6 bases). The CDR3 runs 17 residues. The germline V gene encodes CDR1 SGHRS and CDR2 YFSETQ. V was shortened by 0 bases and J by 0 bases, with 15 bases between the two germline ends. CDR3 amino acids: CASSLGQGPTLNTEAFF. CDR3 bases: TGCGCCAGCAGCTTGGGGCAGGGGCCCACCCTGAACACTGAAGCTTTCTTT.